What follows are 21 T cell receptor beta chains derived from one specimen sequenced in a study of CD4+ T cells in melanoma. The method was immunoSEQ multiplex PCR; TCRdb's version includes in-frame clones alone and lacks a portion of them. Here the sample spans roughly 4,700 clones, about 64% being singletons. Material for sequencing was cells from a culture (not recorded whether cultured in vitro). These receptor sequences come from a human donor with melanoma.

J is TRBJ2-6 and V is TRBV14, with D uncertain. The CDR3 is made up of 16 amino acids. Deletions cut 1 base from V and 0 bases from J, with 7 bases between. Germline V lookup: CDR1 SGHDN, CDR2 FVKESK. The CDR3 spells CASSQALSSGANVLTF. As DNA, the CDR3 is TGTGCCAGCAGCCAAGCTTTGAGCTCTGGGGCCAACGTCCTGACTTTC.

The table lists this clone with a few counts. This chain connects TRBV7-9 to TRBJ2-7; 7 nucleotides agree with TRBD1. V dropped 2 bases and J dropped 5; count of bases not matched to a gene: 6. Germline lookup yields CDR1 SEHNR and CDR2 FQNEAQ (reference sequence). CDR3 length: 14 amino acids. CDR3: CASSLTGAVHEQYF. CDR3 nucleotides: TGTGCCAGCAGCTTAACAGGGGCTGTCCACGAGCAGTACTTC.

The gene calls are TRBV5-5 and TRBJ2-5; the match to TRBD1 covers 7 bases. Germline CDR1 SGHKS, CDR2 YYEKEE (reference sequence). The V gene end was trimmed by 0 bases and the J gene end by 2 bases; junction bases not matched to a gene: 13. There are 18 residues in the CDR3. In DNA form, the CDR3 reads TGTGCCAGCAGCTTGGGACAGGGCCTTGGAGCACTACAAGAGACCCAGTACTTC. Its translation is CASSLGQGLGALQETQYF. Looking up the rest from reference TRBV5-5 and TRBJ2-5 gives the full variable domain: DAGVTQSPTHLIKTRGQQVTLRCSPISGHKSVSWYQQVLGQGPQFIFQYYEKEERGRGNFPDRFSARQFPNYSSELNVNALLLGDSALYLCASSLGQGLGALQETQYFGPGTRLLVL.

The chain links TRBV5-1 to TRBJ2-3; TRBD2 aligns across 11 bases. V was clipped by 2 bases and J by 2 bases; unmatched bases: 4. The CDR3 is made up of 16 amino acids. Germline V gene sequence: CDR1 SGHRS, CDR2 YFSETQ. CDR3 region: CASSLTLAGATDTQYF. DNA for the CDR3: TGCGCCAGCAGCTTAACACTAGCGGGGGCCACAGATACGCAGTATTTT.

The rearrangement uses TRBV12-3 or TRBV12-4 and TRBJ1-2; D not certain. Trimming took 3 bases from V and 1 from J, leaving 3 bases between them. The CDR3 consists of 12 residues. The CDR3 DNA reads TGTGCCAGCAGTTTTAATAACTATGGCTACACCTTC. It encodes CASSFNNYGYTF.

The chain is built from TRBV6-5 and TRBJ2-1; 12 bases fit TRBD1. There are 14 residues in the CDR3. Germline CDR1 and CDR2: MNHEY and SVGAGI. The ends lost 4 bases at V and 8 bases at J; junction bases unmatched: 3. CDR3 nucleotide sequence: TGTGCCAGCAGTTTGGGACAGGGGGCCGATGAGCAGTTCTTC. Its translation: CASSLGQGADEQFF.

This sequence joins TRBV13 and TRBJ1-4; no clear D. Between the trimmed V and J ends, which lost 4 bases and 7 bases, there was a span of 10 bases. The V gene's germline CDR1 is PRHDT and CDR2 FYEKMQ (reference sequence). The CDR3 spans 13 residues. DNA of the CDR3: TGTGCCAGCAGCTCCCGGCGAGGTGAAAAACTGTTTTTT. As protein: CASSSRRGEKLFF.

The genes are TRBV28 and TRBJ1-1; TRBD1 might be the D (6 bases). The CDR3 loop spans 15 amino acids. V was trimmed by 4 bases and J by 1 base, leaving 13 bases between them. Germline V lookup: CDR1 MDHEN, CDR2 SYDVKM. DNA of the CDR3: TGTGCCAGCAGTTCTACTGGGGGGGCGAACACTGAAGCTTTCTTT. This sequence encodes CASSSTGGANTEAFF.

This chain links TRBV5-6 with TRBJ2-2; D uncertain. CDR3 size: 12 residues. V lost 3 bases and J lost 6, with 6 bases in between. Germline CDR1 and CDR2: SGHDT and YYEEEE. The CDR3 protein is CASSWSSGELFF. The CDR3 nucleotides are TGTGCCAGCAGCTGGTCCTCCGGGGAGCTGTTTTTT.

V gene TRBV4-1 combines with J gene TRBJ2-2, with D unresolved. Germline V lookup: CDR1 MGHRA, CDR2 YSYEKL. The CDR3 is made up of 15 amino acids. V lost 4 bases to trimming and J lost 1 base, with 10 bases between them. CDR3 in amino acids: CASSPSSMNTGELFF. The CDR3 DNA is TGCGCCAGCAGCCCTTCATCAATGAACACCGGGGAGCTGTTTTTT.

V usage is TRBV5-6 and J usage is TRBJ2-1; perhaps TRBD2 as D (6 bases). Trimming took 1 base from V and 13 from J, leaving 21 bases between them. CDR3 size: 15 residues. Germline loops: CDR1 SGHDT, CDR2 YYEEEE. Here the CDR3 DNA reads TGTGCCAGCAGCTTGTCCGCCCTAGCGAGGAGAGGTCAGTTCTTC. Translated: CASSLSALARRGQFF.

This clone was seen more than once but under ten times. The chain joins TRBV7-8 to TRBJ2-2; D ambiguous. CDR3 length: 13 amino acids. Trimming took off 1 base at V and 10 bases at J, with 10 bases between the two ends. Germline V gives CDR1 SGHVS, CDR2 FQNEAQ. CDR3 amino acids: CASSLEGAVELFF. The CDR3, as DNA: TGTGCCAGCAGCTTAGAAGGAGCCGTGGAGCTGTTTTTT.

By sample fraction, this clone is medium-sized. This chain uses TRBV7-9 with TRBJ2-1, with 9 positions matching TRBD1. The length of the CDR3 is 13 residues. The trim removed 10 bases at V and 5 bases at J, leaving 6 bases unmatched. Germline lookup yields CDR1 SEHNR and CDR2 FQNEAQ (reference sequence). The CDR3 is CATDRGYDNEQFF. DNA for the CDR3: TGTGCCACCGACAGGGGGTATGACAATGAGCAGTTCTTC.

This clone occurred a few times. The chain combines TRBV2 with TRBJ2-1; 11 bases are shared with TRBD2. J gave up 7 bases and V 6 bases, and 8 bases lay outside the gene matches. From germline, CDR1 is SNHLY and CDR2 FYNNEI. The CDR3 contains 15 residues. The CDR3 DNA reads TGTGCCAGCAGCTATAGCGGGGGGGATTGGAATGAGCAGTTCTTC. Its protein is CASSYSGGDWNEQFF.

In DNA form, the CDR3 reads TGCGCCAGTACAGGGATGAACACTGAAGCTTTCTTT. Protein product: CASTGMNTEAFF. The chain recombines TRBV5-1 with TRBJ1-1; the D gene is possibly TRBD1 (6 bases). Trimming pared 8 bases from V and 0 bases from J, leaving 8 bases between. The length of the CDR3 is 12 residues. The germline V gene has CDR1 SGHRS and CDR2 YFSETQ.

The chain employs TRBV13 and TRBJ2-5; D perhaps matches TRBD1 (6 bases). Trimming took 3 bases from V and 5 from J, leaving 10 bases between them. CDR3 length: 13 residues. Germline V gene data show CDR1 as PRHDT and CDR2 as FYEKMQ (reference sequence). The DNA for the CDR3 is TGTGCCAGCAGCTTTGAAAGGGGGGAGACCCAGTACTTC. Its protein product is CASSFERGETQYF.

The table lists this clone with a count of one. The chain joins TRBV29-1 to TRBJ2-5, with D possibly TRBD2 on 5 matching bases. V shed 5 bases and J shed 5 bases, with 18 bases lying between them. The CDR3 loop spans 14 amino acids. CDR1 and CDR2 from the germline V gene are SQVTM and ANQGSEA. CDR3 amino acids: CSVLPPIGEETQYF. DNA of the CDR3: TGCAGCGTTCTGCCTCCCATCGGGGAGGAGACCCAGTACTTC. Using reference TRBV29-1 and TRBJ2-5 for the parts outside the CDR3, the full variable domain is SAVISQKPSRDICQRGTSLTIQCQVDSQVTMMFWYRQQPGQSLTLIATANQGSEATYESGFVIDKFPISRPNLTFSTLTVSNMSPEDSSIYLCSVLPPIGEETQYFGPGTRLLVL.

The CDR3 bases are TGTGCCAGCAGCGTAGAACCGGACAGGAACACTGAAGCTTTCTTT. Amino acid sequence: CASSVEPDRNTEAFF. V and J are TRBV9 and TRBJ1-1; D possibly corresponds to TRBD1 (6 bases). The CDR3 runs 15 residues. Germline V gene lookup returns CDR1 SGDLS and CDR2 YYNGEE. V lost 0 bases to trimming and J lost 1 base, with 10 bases between them.

This sequence joins TRBV7-2 and TRBJ2-5; a weak D match, TRBD2 (5 bases). V was clipped by 4 bases and J by 5 bases, with 14 bases between them. The germline V gene has CDR1 SGHTA and CDR2 FQGNSA. The CDR3 is 14 amino acids. This chain's CDR3 is CASSSLGGPETQYF. The CDR3 nucleotides read TGTGCCAGCAGCTCCCTTGGAGGACCGGAGACCCAGTACTTC.

The chain is built from TRBV19 and TRBJ1-5; D is unresolved. The CDR3 contains 15 residues. V was cut by 3 bases and J by 6 bases, with 15 bases left in between. Germline loops: CDR1 LNHDA, CDR2 SQIVND (reference sequence). The CDR3 nucleotides read TGTGCCAGTAGTATTGGGTCCACGGGGAGTCAGCCCCAGCATTTT. It is translated as CASSIGSTGSQPQHF.

The V call is TRBV9, the J call TRBJ1-6; 10 bases agree with TRBD1. Per the germline V gene, CDR1 is SGDLS and CDR2 is YYNGEE. The CDR3 length is 15 residues. V lost 3 bases, J lost 7 bases, and 4 bases stayed unmatched. CDR3 sequence reads: CASSAKGQGNSPLHF. In DNA form, the CDR3 reads TGTGCCAGCAGCGCGAAGGGACAGGGGAATTCACCCCTCCACTTT.